This paragraph covers one T cell receptor (beta chain) sequence. As yet, its antigen is unknown. This sample was included in a study of T-cell memory formation after mild COVID-19. The study's findings and limits: Several responding clones turned up in pre-infection memory, indicating that cross-reactive memory may have taken part.

Germline assignment: CDR1 SGHTA and CDR2 FQGNSA. The V and J ends lost 5 bases and 7 bases respectively, with 17 bases between them. The CDR3 length is 14 residues. TCRdb redid the calling of the 5' RACE reads with MiXCR, one entry per CDR3 protein. The sample carries about 400,000 distinct CDR3 sequences, approximately 19% recorded once. What was sequenced was PBMCs or a T cell subset sorted from them (not recorded which). This receptor was identified in a man aged 18 to 29 who had mild COVID-19 (a few samples of this study predate the infection). Cell type and time point are not known. V gene TRBV7-2 combines with J gene TRBJ1-1; unclear D gene. The DNA for the CDR3 is TGTGCCAGCAGCCCCGGGCCTGAGCGGGGTGAAGCTTTCTTT. It translates to CASSPGPERGEAFF.